A single sample gave rise to the 23 T cell receptor beta chains below, sequenced in a study of blood T cell repertoires in COVID-19. The assay was immunoSEQ multiplex PCR, and TCRdb's table has in-frame clones only and misses some. This table has around 250,000 clones, around 83% appearing once. The material sequenced was peripheral blood. The origin of the receptors is a man aged 80 or over with acute or convalescent COVID-19.

The genes are TRBV2 and TRBJ1-1, with D possibly TRBD1 on 5 matching bases. Germline V lookup: CDR1 SNHLY, CDR2 FYNNEI. The V and J ends lost 6 bases and 0 bases respectively, with 11 bases between them. This CDR3 region has 14 residues. The CDR3 sequence: CASRDTGVNTEAFF. Written as DNA, the CDR3 is TGTGCCAGCAGGGACACAGGAGTGAACACTGAAGCTTTCTTT. Full variable domain (remainder filled in from reference TRBV2 and TRBJ1-1): EPEVTQTPSHQVTQMGQEVILRCVPISNHLYFYWYRQILGQKVEFLVSFYNNEISEKSEIFDDQFSVERPDGSNFTLKIRSTKLEDSAMYFCASRDTGVNTEAFFGQGTRLTVV.

This rearrangement joins TRBV5-4 to TRBJ1-2, with D possibly being TRBD1 (5 bases). This CDR3 spans 13 amino acids. The V gene lost 3 bases and the J gene lost 4 bases, with 10 bases spanning the gap. Germline V gene lookup returns CDR1 SGHNT and CDR2 YYREEE (reference sequence). CDR3 protein: CASSSLTAYGYTF. CDR3 in DNA: TGTGCCAGCAGCTCGTTGACAGCCTATGGCTACACCTTC.

The chain employs TRBV7-2 and TRBJ1-2; D perhaps matches TRBD1 (5 bases). Germline V gene lookup returns CDR1 SGHTA and CDR2 FQGNSA. The length of the CDR3 is 14 residues. The germline V and J ends were trimmed by 5 bases and 3 bases, with 13 bases remaining between them. The CDR3 loop is CASSPRTGDYGYTF. In DNA, the CDR3 is TGTGCCAGCAGCCCCCGGACGGGGGACTATGGCTACACCTTC. Variable domain in full (rest from reference TRBV7-2 and TRBJ1-2): GAGVSQSPSNKVTEKGKDVELRCDPISGHTALYWYRQSLGQGLEFLIYFQGNSAPDKSGLPSDRFSAERTGGSVSTLTIQRTQQEDSAVYLCASSPRTGDYGYTFGSGTRLTVV.

This clone was picked up one time. The chain has TRBV2 and TRBJ2-1, with TRBD2 matching 7 bases. Germline V lookup: CDR1 SNHLY, CDR2 FYNNEI. The CDR3 loop spans 13 amino acids. V was pared by 4 bases and J by 7 bases, with 4 bases of the junction left unmatched. The CDR3 nucleotides read TGTGCCAGCAGTGGGGGGGGAGGGAATGAGCAGTTCTTC. Translated, it gives CASSGGGGNEQFF.

The chain uses TRBV7-9 and TRBJ2-3; TRBD1 is a possible D gene (5 bases). V was trimmed by 5 bases and J by 3 bases, leaving 18 bases between them. Germline CDR1 SEHNR, CDR2 FQNEAQ (reference sequence). The CDR3 spans 16 residues. CDR3 in DNA: TGTGCCAGCAGCCCCAATCAGGGTACCCCAACAGATACGCAGTATTTT. As protein: CASSPNQGTPTDTQYF.

The chain recombines TRBV18 with TRBJ2-3; D is ambiguous. Germline lookup yields CDR1 KGHSH and CDR2 LQKENI. V lost 2 bases and J 0 bases, leaving 6 bases between the germline ends. The CDR3 spans 14 residues. This CDR3 is CASSPISSTDTQYF. CDR3 sequence (DNA): TGTGCCAGCTCACCAATCTCTAGCACAGATACGCAGTATTTT.

V is TRBV27 and J is TRBJ2-7; a weak D match, TRBD2 (6 bases). V shed 6 bases and J shed 9 bases, with 15 bases lying between them. Germline-derived CDR1 and CDR2 are MNHEY and SMNVEV (reference sequence). The CDR3 has 12 amino acids. The CDR3 DNA reads TGTGCCAGCAGGGAGGAGGGGAGTGTGCAGTACTTC. Its translation is CASREEGSVQYF.

This clone was detected only once. The gene calls are TRBV11-1 and TRBJ2-1; TRBD1 matches at 8 bases. V lost 5 bases and J lost 5; bases outside the gene matches: 8. Germline values: CDR1 SGHAT, CDR2 FQDESV (reference sequence). The CDR3 extends over 15 amino acids. CDR3 nucleotides: TGTGCCAGCAGCCGCCGGGACAGGTATAACAATGAGCAGTTCTTC. Amino acid sequence: CASSRRDRYNNEQFF.

This clone was observed a few times. The genes are TRBV24-1 and TRBJ2-2; D is unresolved. Germline assignment: CDR1 KGHDR and CDR2 SFDVKD. This CDR3 spans 14 amino acids. V dropped 9 bases and J dropped 1 base, with 11 bases sitting between them. CDR3 bases: TGTGCCACCGCTCCCCCAGGGAACACCGGGGAGCTGTTTTTT. The encoded protein is CATAPPGNTGELFF.

This chain connects TRBV5-1 to TRBJ2-7; TRBD2 aligns across 12 bases. Unmatched junction bases numbered 9, after V lost 7 bases and J lost 7 bases. Germline assignment: CDR1 SGHRS and CDR2 YFSETQ. This CDR3 spans 14 amino acids. CDR3 nucleotides: TGCGCCAGCCGCCGACTAGCGGGAGAGGAGGAGCAGTACTTC. Encoded protein: CASRRLAGEEEQYF.

This chain links TRBV27 with TRBJ2-5, with 16 positions matching TRBD2. The CDR3 contains 19 residues. V was clipped by 4 bases and J by 7 bases; unmatched bases: 15. Germline V gene sequence: CDR1 MNHEY, CDR2 SMNVEV (reference sequence). This CDR3 is CASSSLPGTSGGAVATQYF. CDR3 sequence (DNA): TGTGCCAGCAGTTCTCTTCCCGGGACTAGCGGGGGGGCCGTGGCGACCCAGTACTTC.

The chain couples TRBV19 to TRBJ1-5; TRBD1 agrees at 9 bases. CDR3 length equals 14 residues. The V segment lost 4 bases and the J segment 9 bases; nucleotides outside the gene matches: 7. In germline, CDR1 is LNHDA, CDR2 SQIVND (reference sequence). For the CDR3, the DNA is TGTGCCAGTAGTACCCGGGACAGGGTGAGGCCCCAGCATTTT. Translation: CASSTRDRVRPQHF.

V usage is TRBV28 and J usage is TRBJ2-6; no clear D. With 1 base removed from V and 0 bases from J, the gap between germline ends came to 7 bases. CDR3 length: 16 residues. Germline V gene data show CDR1 as MDHEN and CDR2 as SYDVKM. The CDR3 here is CASSLFLSSGANVLTF. The CDR3 DNA is TGTGCCAGCAGTTTATTTTTGAGCTCTGGGGCCAACGTCCTGACTTTC.

The chain uses TRBV28 and TRBJ1-1; 9 nucleotides align to TRBD1. V dropped 5 bases and J dropped 4; count of bases not matched to a gene: 8. Germline CDR1 MDHEN, CDR2 SYDVKM. The CDR3 spans 15 residues. The CDR3 reads CASSPSGQGSTEAFF. The CDR3, as DNA: TGTGCCAGCAGTCCCAGTGGACAGGGGAGCACTGAAGCTTTCTTT. Drawing the rest from reference TRBV28 and TRBJ1-1, the complete variable domain is DVKVTQSSRYLVKRTGEKVFLECVQDMDHENMFWYRQDPGLGLRLIYFSYDVKMKEKGDIPEGYSVSREKKERFSLILESASTNQTSMYLCASSPSGQGSTEAFFGQGTRLTVV.

The CDR3 loop is CASSQSWGIAGSTDTQYF. CDR3 in DNA: TGTGCCAGCAGCCAATCTTGGGGAATAGCGGGAAGCACAGATACGCAGTATTTT. The chain joins TRBV3-1 (or the pseudogene TRBV3-2) to TRBJ2-3, with 8 bases that match TRBD2. From germline, CDR1 is LGHDT and CDR2 YNNKEL (reference sequence). J was trimmed by 0 bases and V by 2 bases; bases with no gene match: 10. CDR3 length: 18 residues.

The J gene is TRBJ1-5, the V gene TRBV2; D is unresolved. In germline, CDR1 is SNHLY, CDR2 FYNNEI. The CDR3 has 15 residues. The ends were cut back, 3 bases at V and 6 bases at J, with 15 bases in the middle. CDR3 coding DNA: TGTGCCAGCAGTGACCGGGGTGGATTTAGTCAGCCCCAGCATTTT. Protein: CASSDRGGFSQPQHF.

This chain uses TRBV6-5 with TRBJ2-3; TRBD2 matches 9 bases. Trimming removed 5 bases from V and 2 bases from J; junction bases left unmatched: 5. The CDR3 runs to 15 residues. Germline CDR1 and CDR2: MNHEY and SVGAGI. This chain's CDR3 is CASSQRGDFTDTQYF. The CDR3 DNA reads as TGTGCCAGCAGTCAGCGGGGGGATTTCACAGATACGCAGTATTTT.

The chain uses TRBV6-2 or TRBV6-3 and TRBJ2-1, with 7 bases aligning to TRBD2. The CDR3 runs to 14 residues. Germline CDR1 MNHEY, CDR2 SVGEGT. V lost 7 bases to trimming and J lost 7 bases; unmatched junction nucleotides: 10. CDR3 amino acids: CASTPAGGGNEQFF. The CDR3, as DNA: TGTGCCAGCACCCCGGCTGGGGGGGGGAATGAGCAGTTCTTC.

J is TRBJ1-1 and V is TRBV7-6; 8 positions agree with TRBD1. The CDR3 has 16 residues. From germline, CDR1 is SGHVS and CDR2 FNYEAQ. V dropped 0 bases and J dropped 5; count of bases not matched to a gene: 8. CDR3 protein: CASSLATTGAWTEAFF. The CDR3 nucleotides read TGTGCCAGCAGCTTAGCGACGACAGGGGCTTGGACTGAAGCTTTCTTT.

The genes are TRBV19 and TRBJ1-4; D is uncertain. This CDR3 is built from 14 residues. Germline values: CDR1 LNHDA, CDR2 SQIVND (reference sequence). Trimming left V 4 bases short and J 0 bases short, with 6 bases between. CDR3 DNA: TGTGCCAGTAGTAATGCTACAACTAATGAAAAACTGTTTTTT. It codes for CASSNATTNEKLFF.

The chain combines TRBV3-1 (or the pseudogene TRBV3-2) with TRBJ1-2; D is perhaps TRBD1 (6 bases). Trimming took off 4 bases at V and 7 bases at J, with 16 bases between the two ends. CDR1 LGHDT and CDR2 YNNKEL come from the germline V gene (reference sequence). This CDR3 has 14 residues. CDR3 in DNA: TGTGCCAGCAGCCTTTGGGGACAAGACTTTGGCTACACCTTC. This sequence encodes CASSLWGQDFGYTF.

The J gene is TRBJ1-5, the V gene TRBV28; no reliable D call. Germline V gene sequence: CDR1 MDHEN, CDR2 SYDVKM. With 4 bases removed from V and 2 bases from J, the gap between germline ends came to 12 bases. This CDR3 spans 15 amino acids. This chain's CDR3 is CASSSVLGGNQPQHF. The DNA for the CDR3 is TGTGCCAGCAGTTCCGTACTGGGCGGCAATCAGCCCCAGCATTTT.

The rearrangement joins TRBV28 to TRBJ2-7; perhaps TRBD2 as D (6 bases). Germline V gene lookup returns CDR1 MDHEN and CDR2 SYDVKM. V was clipped by 6 bases and J by 3 bases, with 9 bases between them. The length of the CDR3 is 12 residues. The CDR3 DNA follows: TGTGCCAGCAGAACGGGGGTCTACGAGCAGTACTTC. Its protein is CASRTGVYEQYF.